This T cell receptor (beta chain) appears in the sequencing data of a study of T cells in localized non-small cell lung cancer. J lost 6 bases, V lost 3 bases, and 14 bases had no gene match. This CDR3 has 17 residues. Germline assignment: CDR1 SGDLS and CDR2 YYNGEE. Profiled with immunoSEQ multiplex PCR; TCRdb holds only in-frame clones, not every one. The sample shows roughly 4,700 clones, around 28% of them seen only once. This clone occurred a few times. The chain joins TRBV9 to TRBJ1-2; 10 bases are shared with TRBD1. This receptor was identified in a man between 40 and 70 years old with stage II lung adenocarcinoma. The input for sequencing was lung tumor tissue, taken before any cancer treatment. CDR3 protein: CASSDSVGTGVSHGYTF. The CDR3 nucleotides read TGTGCCAGCAGCGATAGCGTTGGGACAGGGGTTTCACATGGCTACACCTTC.